Following are 30 T cell receptor beta chains from one sample sequenced in a study of blood T cell repertoires in COVID-19. Method: immunoSEQ multiplex PCR; TCRdb's copy keeps in-frame clones and lacks some. The sample carries approximately 320,000 clones, 87% recorded once. The sequencing input was PBMCs or T cells enriched from blood (not recorded which). The receptors were sampled from a woman under 30 who had recovered from COVID-19.

This clone was seen once. The chain carries TRBV3-1 (or the pseudogene TRBV3-2) and TRBJ2-7; the D gene is possibly TRBD1 (5 bases). The CDR3 loop spans 15 amino acids. V lost 0 bases and J 2 bases, leaving 11 bases between the germline ends. Germline-derived CDR1 and CDR2 are LGHDT and YNNKEL (reference sequence). For the CDR3, the DNA is TGTGCCAGCAGCCAAGATCCGACAGTGGCCTACGAGCAGTACTTC. This translates into CASSQDPTVAYEQYF.

This clone was found once. The V and J genes are TRBV6-5 and TRBJ2-7, with a possible D match to TRBD2 (6 bases). Germline lookup yields CDR1 MNHEY and CDR2 SVGAGI. The CDR3 covers 14 residues. Trimming stripped 7 bases from V and 0 bases from J, with 13 bases between. The CDR3 spells CASTLMDYSYEQYF. CDR3 in DNA: TGTGCCAGCACCTTAATGGACTACTCCTACGAGCAGTACTTC.

The chain combines TRBV4-3 with TRBJ1-2; 8 positions match TRBD1. This CDR3 spans 14 amino acids. Germline V CDR1 and CDR2: LGHNA, YSLEER. V was pared by 3 bases and J by 4 bases, with 4 bases of the junction left unmatched. CDR3 coding DNA: TGCGCCAGCAGCCAGACGGACAGGGTCTATGGCTACACCTTC. It translates to CASSQTDRVYGYTF.

The chain employs TRBV3-1 (or the pseudogene TRBV3-2) and TRBJ2-1; maybe TRBD2 (5 bases). The ends were cut back, 2 bases at V and 5 bases at J, with 16 bases in the middle. CDR1 is LGHDT and CDR2 is YNNKEL in the germline V gene (reference sequence). The CDR3 runs to 16 residues. As DNA, the CDR3 is TGTGCCAGCAGCCAATCCCGGGAATGGGGAGACAATGAGCAGTTCTTC. Its translation: CASSQSREWGDNEQFF.

The rearrangement joins TRBV5-6 to TRBJ2-4, with TRBD2 matching 7 bases. Germline V gene lookup returns CDR1 SGHDT and CDR2 YYEEEE. The CDR3 contains 15 residues. V lost 4 bases, J lost 5 bases, and 9 bases stayed unmatched. The CDR3 region is CASSADWGGQNIQYF. CDR3 sequence (DNA): TGTGCCAGCAGCGCGGACTGGGGAGGGCAAAACATTCAGTACTTC.

This rearrangement joins TRBV2 to TRBJ1-3; D unclear. This CDR3 is built from 16 residues. Germline V gene sequence: CDR1 SNHLY, CDR2 FYNNEI. Between the trimmed V and J ends, which lost 4 bases and 0 bases, there was a span of 13 bases. The chain's CDR3 is CASSGLGVVSGNTIYF. CDR3 nucleotides: TGTGCCAGCAGTGGGTTAGGAGTGGTCTCTGGAAACACCATATATTTT.

The V and J genes are TRBV13 and TRBJ2-7; 11 positions agree with TRBD2. Germline V CDR1 and CDR2: PRHDT, FYEKMQ (reference sequence). The CDR3 loop spans 15 amino acids. The J segment lost 4 bases and the V segment lost 4 bases, leaving 6 bases of the junction unmatched. CDR3 in DNA: TGTGCCAGCAGCTCGGGACTAGCGGCGACTTACGAGCAGTACTTC. It yields the protein CASSSGLAATYEQYF.

This clone showed up just a few times. This chain links TRBV7-9 with TRBJ2-2; TRBD1 matches 7 bases. V was pared by 11 bases and J by 4 bases, with 16 bases of the junction left unmatched. This CDR3 has 16 amino acids. Germline-derived CDR1 and CDR2 are SEHNR and FQNEAQ (reference sequence). As DNA, the CDR3 is TGTGCCGAAATCACTCTAGGGGGCGACAGCACCGGGGAGCTGTTTTTT. This codes for CAEITLGGDSTGELFF.

CDR3 residues: CASSLAGDRGLGYGYTF. DNA of the CDR3: TGTGCCAGCAGCTTAGCCGGGGACAGGGGGCTTGGCTATGGCTACACCTTC. The V call is TRBV11-1, the J call TRBJ1-2, with 12 bases identical to TRBD1. CDR1 is SGHAT, CDR2 FQDESV, per germline (reference sequence). This CDR3 contains 17 residues. The J segment lost 4 bases and the V segment lost 0 bases, leaving 6 bases of the junction unmatched.

J is TRBJ2-7 and V is TRBV5-6, with 7 bases that match TRBD1. The CDR3 length is 13 residues. The trim removed 5 bases at V and 4 bases at J, leaving 6 bases unmatched. Germline V gene sequence: CDR1 SGHDT, CDR2 YYEEEE. The CDR3 sequence is CASRNRGGYEQYF. The DNA for the CDR3 is TGTGCCAGCAGGAACAGGGGCGGTTACGAGCAGTACTTC.

Comment on this clone: An end of the junction does not agree with germline; a read error may underlie this. V and J are TRBV18 and TRBJ2-2, with 7 bases fitting TRBD1. The length of the CDR3 is 16 residues. Germline assignment: CDR1 KGHSH and CDR2 LQKENI. In nucleotides, the CDR3 is TGTGCCAGCTCCCCACAGGGGTCAGCGAACACCGGGGAGCTGTTTTTT. Its translation is CASSPQGSANTGELFF.

This chain links TRBV7-8 with TRBJ2-1, with a possible D match to TRBD1 (5 bases). Per the germline V gene, CDR1 is SGHVS and CDR2 is FQNEAQ. This CDR3 comprises 14 residues. V was clipped by 2 bases and J by 8 bases, with 13 bases between them. CDR3: CASSLMDNFYEQFF. The CDR3 DNA reads TGTGCCAGCAGCTTAATGGACAACTTTTATGAGCAGTTCTTC. The variable domain in full, completed from reference TRBV7-8 and TRBJ2-1, reads GAGVSQSPRYKVAKRGQDVALRCDPISGHVSLFWYQQALGQGPEFLTYFQNEAQLDKSGLPSDRFFAERPEGSVSTLKIQRTQQEDSAVYLCASSLMDNFYEQFFGPGTRLTVL.

This sequence joins TRBV7-9 and TRBJ2-1, with TRBD2 matching 8 bases. Germline loops: CDR1 SEHNR, CDR2 FQNEAQ (reference sequence). CDR3 length: 14 residues. Trimming cost V 4 bases and J 9 bases; bases outside gene matches: 8. The CDR3 DNA reads TGTGCCAGCAGCTCTATTAGCGGGATCTCTGAGCAGTTCTTC. It codes for CASSSISGISEQFF.

V and J are TRBV13 and TRBJ2-4; the match to TRBD2 covers 13 bases. CDR3 length: 16 amino acids. V lost 4 bases to trimming and J lost 4 bases; unmatched junction nucleotides: 4. CDR1 and CDR2 (germline): PRHDT, FYEKMQ (reference sequence). CDR3 protein: CASSSPGLAGKNIQYF. CDR3 sequence (DNA): TGTGCCAGCAGCTCGCCGGGACTAGCGGGGAAAAACATTCAGTACTTC.

CDR3 sequence reads: CASSTERDTLGETQYF. The CDR3 DNA reads TGTGCCAGTAGTACCGAACGGGACACCCTTGGAGAGACCCAGTACTTC. The rearrangement links TRBV19 to TRBJ2-5, with D possibly TRBD1 on 6 matching bases. The CDR3 sequence is 16 residues long. CDR1 and CDR2 (germline): LNHDA, SQIVND (reference sequence). Trimming pared 4 bases from V and 4 bases from J, leaving 19 bases between.

V is TRBV28 and J is TRBJ1-5; TRBD1 aligns across 7 bases. This CDR3 comprises 18 residues. The V segment lost 3 bases and the J segment 2 bases; nucleotides outside the gene matches: 13. Germline values: CDR1 MDHEN, CDR2 SYDVKM. In DNA, the CDR3 is TGTGCCAGCAGTTTTAAGACAGGGTATTTCTCGGGCAATCAGCCCCAGCATTTT. Protein product: CASSFKTGYFSGNQPQHF.

This clone has only one observation. The rearrangement uses TRBV2 and TRBJ2-1; perhaps TRBD2 as D (6 bases). V lost 2 bases to trimming and J lost 4 bases, with 12 bases between them. Germline assignment: CDR1 SNHLY and CDR2 FYNNEI. The CDR3 has 15 amino acids. CDR3 nucleotides: TGTGCCAGCAGTGAATTGGGCGGGGTTTACAATGAGCAGTTCTTC. The encoded protein is CASSELGGVYNEQFF.

The gene calls are TRBV5-4 and TRBJ1-2; D not resolved. The CDR3 covers 15 residues. CDR1 is SGHNT and CDR2 is YYREEE in the germline V gene (reference sequence). V lost 3 bases, J lost 2 bases, and 14 bases lay in between. CDR3 loop: CASSSPLEGNYGYTF. The DNA for the CDR3 is TGTGCCAGCAGCTCGCCATTGGAGGGAAACTATGGCTACACCTTC.

V is TRBV4-3 and J is TRBJ1-5; TRBD1 agrees at 7 bases. Germline V lookup: CDR1 LGHNA, CDR2 YSLEER. The length of the CDR3 is 15 residues. V lost 0 bases to trimming and J lost 6 bases; unmatched junction nucleotides: 5. CDR3 DNA sequence: TGCGCCAGCAGCCAAGAACAGGGGTCCGCTCAGCCCCAGCATTTT. Amino acids: CASSQEQGSAQPQHF.

This clone appeared a single time. V and J are TRBV4-1 and TRBJ1-2; D is possibly TRBD1 (6 bases). CDR3 length: 15 amino acids. Germline V gene sequence: CDR1 MGHRA, CDR2 YSYEKL. The V gene lost 4 bases and the J gene lost 4 bases, with 16 bases spanning the gap. The CDR3 region has the DNA TGCGCCAGCAGCCGGGTAGGGGGAAGGCGCTATGGCTACACCTTC. Protein: CASSRVGGRRYGYTF.

The chain uses TRBV6-5 and TRBJ1-2, with D hard to call. This CDR3 spans 13 amino acids. Trimming took off 6 bases at V and 0 bases at J, with 8 bases between the two ends. Germline V lookup: CDR1 MNHEY, CDR2 SVGAGI. In nucleotides, the CDR3 is TGTGCCAGCAGCCCACTGGCTAACTATGGCTACACCTTC. This translates into CASSPLANYGYTF.

This clone occurred once. The V and J genes are TRBV4-3 and TRBJ2-2; tentatively, D is TRBD2 (5 bases). The CDR3 is 16 residues long. Germline V gene lookup returns CDR1 LGHNA and CDR2 YSLEER. Trimming pared 0 bases from V and 3 bases from J, leaving 11 bases between. Here the CDR3 DNA reads TGCGCCAGCAGCCAAGAACCGGGAAGGGACACCGGGGAGCTGTTTTTT. Translation gives CASSQEPGRDTGELFF.

This clone was seen only once. J is TRBJ1-6 and V is TRBV7-2; 7 bases are shared with TRBD1. CDR3 size: 16 residues. CDR1 and CDR2 (germline): SGHTA, FQGNSA. The V gene end was trimmed by 5 bases and the J gene end by 9 bases; junction bases not matched to a gene: 13. As DNA, the CDR3 is TGTGCCAGCAGCCGCGAACACAGGGGCTATCTTTCACCCCTCCACTTT. Translation gives CASSREHRGYLSPLHF. Full variable domain (missing parts from reference TRBV7-2 and TRBJ1-6): GAGVSQSPSNKVTEKGKDVELRCDPISGHTALYWYRQSLGQGLEFLIYFQGNSAPDKSGLPSDRFSAERTGGSVSTLTIQRTQQEDSAVYLCASSREHRGYLSPLHFGNGTRLTVT.

CDR3 DNA sequence: TGTGCCAGCAGTACTACAGGGGGCTCTAGCACAGATACGCAGTATTTT. It specifies CASSTTGGSSTDTQYF. The chain recombines TRBV9 with TRBJ2-3; TRBD1 aligns across 9 bases. CDR3 size: 16 residues. Losses at the gene ends were 5 bases for V and 0 bases for J; bases not matched to a gene: 7. Per the germline V gene, CDR1 is SGDLS and CDR2 is YYNGEE.

In its sample, this clone was seen once. CDR3 sequence (DNA): TGTGCCAGCAGTTACTCGTGGGGCGACACCGGGGAGCTGTTTTTT. Translation gives CASSYSWGDTGELFF. V is TRBV6-5 and J is TRBJ2-2; TRBD1 might be the D (5 bases). This CDR3 is 15 amino acids long. V dropped 0 bases and J dropped 3 bases, with 8 bases sitting between them. The germline gives CDR1 MNHEY, CDR2 SVGAGI.

The gene calls are TRBV19 and TRBJ2-2; D perhaps matches TRBD1 (6 bases). Germline V lookup: CDR1 LNHDA, CDR2 SQIVND (reference sequence). V shed 7 bases and J shed 0 bases, with 15 bases lying between them. The CDR3 loop spans 16 amino acids. DNA of the CDR3: TGTGCCAGTACCATAAGACGGACAGCGAACACCGGGGAGCTGTTTTTT. It encodes CASTIRRTANTGELFF. The whole variable domain, filled in from reference TRBV19 and TRBJ2-2, reads DGGITQSPKYLFRKEGQNVTLSCEQNLNHDAMYWYRQDPGQGLRLIYYSQIVNDFQKGDIAEGYSVSREKKESFPLTVTSAQKNPTAFYLCASTIRRTANTGELFFGEGSRLTVL.

This chain uses TRBV3-1 (or the pseudogene TRBV3-2) with TRBJ2-1; 9 nucleotides line up with TRBD1. The germline CDR1 and CDR2 sequences are LGHDT and YNNKEL (reference sequence). CDR3 length: 16 amino acids. V lost 1 base, J lost 2 bases, and 3 bases stayed unmatched. CDR3 nucleotides: TGTGCCAGCAGCCAAGTTGGGACAGGGACCTACAATGAGCAGTTCTTC. This encodes CASSQVGTGTYNEQFF.

The gene calls are TRBV23-1 and TRBJ2-1; the D is unclear. TRBV23-1 is given ORF status, its function remaining uncertain. The CDR3 covers 12 residues. The ends were cut back, 3 bases at V and 8 bases at J, with 8 bases in the middle. Here the CDR3 reads CASSHPGHEQFF. CDR3 bases: TGCGCCAGCAGTCATCCTGGGCATGAGCAGTTCTTC.

There are a few counts of this clone. The V call is TRBV27, the J call TRBJ2-3; no clear D. The V end was cut by 3 bases, the J end by 5 bases, with 12 bases between. This CDR3 has 14 amino acids. Germline CDR1 MNHEY, CDR2 SMNVEV (reference sequence). The CDR3: CASSFQDLGDTQYF. The CDR3 nucleotides read TGTGCCAGCAGTTTTCAGGATCTGGGAGATACGCAGTATTTT.

This sequence joins TRBV28 and TRBJ2-5; possible D gene TRBD1, 6 bases. The germline CDR1 and CDR2 sequences are MDHEN and SYDVKM. V was trimmed by 2 bases and J by 2 bases, leaving 15 bases between them. This CDR3 region has 16 residues. CDR3 residues: CASSLVQGTYQETQYF. CDR3 in DNA: TGTGCCAGCAGTTTAGTGCAGGGGACCTATCAAGAGACCCAGTACTTC.